The clone carrying this TCR beta chain has more than one count but fewer than ten. Its antigen is currently unknown. A universal primer site was added by template switching, and unique molecular identifiers were carried by the cDNA. TCRdb processed the 5' RACE reads anew with MiXCR; each CDR3 protein has one entry. The data show about 890,000 distinct CDR3 sequences, 9% to 15% seen once. Germline V gene sequence: CDR1 MNHEY, CDR2 SMNVEV (reference sequence). V lost 6 bases and J 2 bases, leaving 12 bases between the germline ends. The CDR3 is 14 amino acids. This entry is derived from a study of identical twins. All donors were healthy, and all were Caucasian. Findings and limits, study-wide: Weaker excess sharing between twins was seen in beta out-of-frame sequences. Twins shared out-of-frame alpha sequences with excess low generation probability.

These same records also appear under a second study, on yellow fever vaccine responses in identical twins.

Sequenced sample: PBMCs. This sequence was found in a woman under 30 in good health. The rearrangement uses TRBV27 and TRBJ2-3, with unresolved D. This CDR3 reads CASRWTRYTDTQYF. The CDR3 DNA sequence: TGTGCCAGCAGATGGACGCGATACACAGATACGCAGTATTTT.